Presented here are 8 T cell receptor beta chains from one specimen sequenced in a study of a mutant IDH1 vaccine in newly diagnosed glioma. TCRdb's table, derived via immunoSEQ multiplex PCR, lists solely in-frame clones and lacks some. The sample lists around 99,000 clones; over 75% were seen once. Time point of the sample: baseline, week 1 (first vaccination visit). Treatment described: pre-vaccination baseline after standard-of-care therapy. The sequencing here drew on PBMCs, taken from a glioma patient treated with radiotherapy, temozolomide or both. Every receptor here comes from a man aged 40-49 years with glioma.

This clone has at least ten counts. V usage is TRBV30 and J usage is TRBJ2-5; 9 bases are shared with TRBD1. Trimming removed 3 bases from V and 5 bases from J; junction bases left unmatched: 13. The CDR3 covers 16 residues. Germline V CDR1 and CDR2: GTSNPN, SVGIG (reference sequence). The CDR3, as DNA: TGTGCCTGGAGACCAGGGACAGGGTCGAGTCTCGAGACCCAGTACTTC. It yields the protein CAWRPGTGSSLETQYF. Using reference TRBV30 and TRBJ2-5 for the parts outside the CDR3, the full variable domain is SQTIHQWPATLVQPVGSPLSLECTVEGTSNPNLYWYRQAAGRGLQLLFYSVGIGQISSEVPQNLSASRPQDRQFILSSKKLLLSDSGFYLCAWRPGTGSSLETQYFGPGTRLLVL.

This clone was counted once. The chain recombines TRBV14 with TRBJ2-5, with a tentative D call TRBD1 (5 bases). V dropped 9 bases and J dropped 0 bases, with 23 bases sitting between them. CDR3 length: 17 residues. In germline, CDR1 is SGHDN, CDR2 FVKESK. This CDR3 reads CASSPGQGFSYQETQYF. CDR3 DNA sequence: TGTGCCAGTTCTCCCGGGCAGGGATTCTCGTACCAAGAGACCCAGTACTTC.

This clone has only one observation. CDR3 sequence reads: CAISDRDEQYF. For the CDR3, the DNA is TGTGCCATCAGTGACAGGGACGAGCAGTACTTC. The gene calls are TRBV10-3 and TRBJ2-7; D may be TRBD1 (5 bases). The CDR3 runs to 11 residues. Germline CDR1 is ENHRY and CDR2 is SYGVKD. V gave up 3 bases and J gave up 5 bases, with 5 bases separating them.

This chain connects TRBV6-1 to TRBJ1-3; no clear D gene. Germline V lookup: CDR1 MNHNS, CDR2 SASEGT. The V gene lost 2 bases and the J gene lost 0 bases, with 14 bases spanning the gap. There are 17 residues in the CDR3. CDR3 in amino acids: CASSELGRQSSGNTIYF. The CDR3 DNA sequence: TGTGCCAGCAGTGAATTGGGCCGCCAAAGCTCTGGAAACACCATATATTTT.

The rearrangement joins TRBV18 to TRBJ2-7; 8 bases are a match to TRBD2. J gave up 3 bases and V 0 bases, and 1 base lay outside the gene matches. CDR1 is KGHSH, CDR2 LQKENI, per germline. CDR3 length equals 14 residues. CDR3 in amino acids: CASSPPAGGYEQYF. CDR3 sequence (DNA): TGTGCCAGCTCACCACCGGCGGGGGGCTACGAGCAGTACTTC. Drawing the rest from reference TRBV18 and TRBJ2-7, the complete variable domain is NAGVMQNPRHLVRRRGQEARLRCSPMKGHSHVYWYRQLPEEGLKFMVYLQKENIIDESGMPKERFSAEFPKEGPSILRIQQVVRGDSAAYFCASSPPAGGYEQYFGPGTRLTVT.

Details on this clone: The identical CDR3 is also encoded by other nucleotide sequences in the sample. V gene TRBV18 combines with J gene TRBJ2-3; D is uncertain. The CDR3 runs to 13 residues. Trimming shortened V by 3 bases and J by 2 bases, and 6 bases separated the two germline ends. Germline CDR1 KGHSH, CDR2 LQKENI. CDR3 sequence reads: CASSPPATDTQYF. The CDR3 nucleotides are TGTGCCAGCTCACCCCCCGCCACAGATACGCAGTATTTT.

This chain joins TRBV11-2 and TRBJ1-1; D gene unclear. The V end was cut by 1 base, the J end by 1 base, with 7 bases between. The CDR3 contains 14 residues. Germline CDR1 SGHAT, CDR2 FQNNGV. The CDR3 is CASSLGWGNTEAFF. The CDR3 DNA follows: TGTGCCAGCAGCTTAGGATGGGGGAACACTGAAGCTTTCTTT.

This chain links TRBV18 with TRBJ2-7, with 12 bases lining up with TRBD1. V shed 4 bases, J shed 2 bases, and the junction held 3 bases outside the gene matches. Germline-derived CDR1 and CDR2 are KGHSH and LQKENI. The CDR3 totals 15 residues. CDR3 amino acids: CASSRDRGQAYEQYF. The CDR3 nucleotides are TGTGCCAGCTCACGGGACAGGGGGCAGGCCTACGAGCAGTACTTC.